This T cell receptor (beta chain) emerged from a study of blood T cell repertoires in COVID-19. Study overall: Italy, Spain and the United States were the sources of the convalescent and acute COVID-19 samples. Nucleic acid was either cDNA or gDNA, and it came from T cells, B-cell-depleted T cells, or PBMCs.

In the original workflow: Amplification of reference gene primers was used by the study to estimate nucleated cell counts. Libraries were prepared by immunoSEQ multiplex PCR; TCRdb keeps only in-frame clonotypes and omits some of them. Clone size and the V and J calls come from that table; the DNA yielded D and trimming. The sample carries about 140,000 clones, more than 65% recorded once. The germline V gene encodes CDR1 MGHRA and CDR2 YSYEKL. The CDR3 is 16 amino acids. V lost 1 base, J lost 0 bases, and 9 bases lay in between. Sequencing used peripheral blood. The TCR sequence derives from an older woman with acute or convalescent COVID-19. This sequence joins TRBV4-1 and TRBJ2-2; D uncertain. The CDR3 region has the DNA TGCGCCAGCAGCCAAGTCCCCTTCGCGAACACCGGGGAGCTGTTTTTT. This sequence encodes CASSQVPFANTGELFF.